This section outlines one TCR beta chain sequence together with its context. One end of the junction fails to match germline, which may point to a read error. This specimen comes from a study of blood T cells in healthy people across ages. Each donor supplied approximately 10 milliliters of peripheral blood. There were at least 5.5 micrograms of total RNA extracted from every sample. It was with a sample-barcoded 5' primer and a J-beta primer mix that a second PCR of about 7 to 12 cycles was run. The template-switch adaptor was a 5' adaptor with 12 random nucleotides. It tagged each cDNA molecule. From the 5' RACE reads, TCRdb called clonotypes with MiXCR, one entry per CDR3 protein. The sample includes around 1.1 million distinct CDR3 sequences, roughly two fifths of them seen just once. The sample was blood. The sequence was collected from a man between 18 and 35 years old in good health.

The CDR3 nucleotides are TGTGCCACCAGCAGAGACGTCCATAAAAATCAGCCCCTGCATTTT. This encodes CATSRDVHKNQPLHF. The chain has TRBV15 and TRBJ1-5; D is ambiguous. The germline gives CDR1 LNHNV, CDR2 YYDKDF (reference sequence). This CDR3 region has 15 residues.